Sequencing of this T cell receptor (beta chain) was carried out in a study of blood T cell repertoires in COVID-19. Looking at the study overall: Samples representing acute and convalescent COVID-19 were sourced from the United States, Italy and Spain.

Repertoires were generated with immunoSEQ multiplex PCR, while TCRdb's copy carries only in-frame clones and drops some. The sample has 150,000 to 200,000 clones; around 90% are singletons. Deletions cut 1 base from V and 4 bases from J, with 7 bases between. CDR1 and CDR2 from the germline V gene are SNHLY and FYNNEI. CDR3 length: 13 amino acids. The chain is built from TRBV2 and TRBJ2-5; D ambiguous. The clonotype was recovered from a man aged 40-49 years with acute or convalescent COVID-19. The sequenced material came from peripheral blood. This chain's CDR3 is CASSEDPGETQYF. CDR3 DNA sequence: TGTGCCAGCAGTGAAGACCCCGGAGAGACCCAGTACTTC.